This record looks at one TCR beta chain sequence and its context. Its antigen remains unidentified. This specimen comes from a study of cytotoxic CD8 clonotypes in ibrutinib-treated CLL. Study results and caveats: Clonality showed a rise at ibrutinib response that reversed toward baseline at progression. Progressing and sustained-remission patients had different sampling times.

The protocol was immunoSEQ multiplex PCR, while the TCRdb copy is restricted to in-frame clones and leaves out a portion. The table shows a few hundred thousand clones, with roughly 85% occurring only once. Genomic DNA for TCR beta libraries, 2 to 2.5 micrograms, came from cryopreserved PBMCs. Germline values: CDR1 SGHAT, CDR2 FQNNGV. This CDR3 contains 14 residues. Trimming at V came to 7 bases and at J to 4 bases, leaving 7 bases not matched to a gene. This TCR derives from a human donor with chronic lymphocytic leukemia. The starting material was PBMCs, obtained before ibrutinib treatment. This sequence joins TRBV11-2 and TRBJ1-5, with 7 bases aligning to TRBD1. The CDR3 DNA sequence: TGTGCCAGCAAAAGGACAGGCAATAATCAGCCCCAGCATTTT. It translates to CASKRTGNNQPQHF.